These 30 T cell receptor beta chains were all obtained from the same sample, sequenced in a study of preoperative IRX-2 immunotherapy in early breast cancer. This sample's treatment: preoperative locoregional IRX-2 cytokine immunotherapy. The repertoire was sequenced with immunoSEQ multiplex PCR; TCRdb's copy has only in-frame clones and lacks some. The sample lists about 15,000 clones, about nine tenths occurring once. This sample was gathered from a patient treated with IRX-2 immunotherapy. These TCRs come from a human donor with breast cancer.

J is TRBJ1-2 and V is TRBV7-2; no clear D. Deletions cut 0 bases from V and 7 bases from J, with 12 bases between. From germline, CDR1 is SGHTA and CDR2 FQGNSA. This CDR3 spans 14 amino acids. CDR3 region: CASSLAMKGSGYTF. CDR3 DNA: TGTGCCAGCAGCTTAGCGATGAAAGGGTCTGGCTACACCTTC. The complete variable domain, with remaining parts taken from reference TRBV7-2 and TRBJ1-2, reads GAGVSQSPSNKVTEKGKDVELRCDPISGHTALYWYRQSLGQGLEFLIYFQGNSAPDKSGLPSDRFSAERTGGSVSTLTIQRTQQEDSAVYLCASSLAMKGSGYTFGSGTRLTVV.

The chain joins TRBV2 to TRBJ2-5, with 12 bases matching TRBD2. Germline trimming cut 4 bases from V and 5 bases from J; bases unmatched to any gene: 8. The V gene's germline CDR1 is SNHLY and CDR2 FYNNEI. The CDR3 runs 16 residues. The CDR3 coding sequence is TGTGCCAGCAGTGGCGCTAGCGGGGGGGCCGCGGAGACCCAGTACTTC. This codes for CASSGASGGAAETQYF.

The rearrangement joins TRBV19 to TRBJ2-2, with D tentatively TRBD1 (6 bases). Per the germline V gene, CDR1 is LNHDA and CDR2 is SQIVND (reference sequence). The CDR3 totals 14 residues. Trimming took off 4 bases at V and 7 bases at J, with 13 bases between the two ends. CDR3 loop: CASSKQGLIGELFF. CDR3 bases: TGTGCCAGTAGTAAACAGGGTTTGATCGGGGAGCTGTTTTTT. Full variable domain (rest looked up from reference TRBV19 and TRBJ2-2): DGGITQSPKYLFRKEGQNVTLSCEQNLNHDAMYWYRQDPGQGLRLIYYSQIVNDFQKGDIAEGYSVSREKKESFPLTVTSAQKNPTAFYLCASSKQGLIGELFFGEGSRLTVL.

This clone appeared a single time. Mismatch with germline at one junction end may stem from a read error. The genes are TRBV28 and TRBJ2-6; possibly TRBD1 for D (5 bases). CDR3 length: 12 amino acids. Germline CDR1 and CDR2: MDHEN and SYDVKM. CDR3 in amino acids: CASSEGVNVLTF. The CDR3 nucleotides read TGTGCCAGCAGTGAAGGGGTCAACGTCCTGACTTTC.

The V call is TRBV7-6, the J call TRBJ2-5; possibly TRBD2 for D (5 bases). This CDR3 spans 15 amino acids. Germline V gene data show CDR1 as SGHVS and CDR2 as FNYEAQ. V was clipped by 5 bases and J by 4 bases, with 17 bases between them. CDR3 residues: CASSPERRKGETQYF. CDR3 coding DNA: TGTGCCAGCAGCCCCGAGAGGAGGAAAGGAGAGACCCAGTACTTC.

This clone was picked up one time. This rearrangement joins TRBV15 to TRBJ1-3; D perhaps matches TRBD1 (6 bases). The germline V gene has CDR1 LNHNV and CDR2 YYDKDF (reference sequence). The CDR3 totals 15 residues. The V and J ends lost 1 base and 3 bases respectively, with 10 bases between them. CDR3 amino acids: CATSRGGGSGNTIYF. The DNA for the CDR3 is TGTGCCACCAGCAGAGGGGGGGGCAGTGGAAACACCATATATTTT.

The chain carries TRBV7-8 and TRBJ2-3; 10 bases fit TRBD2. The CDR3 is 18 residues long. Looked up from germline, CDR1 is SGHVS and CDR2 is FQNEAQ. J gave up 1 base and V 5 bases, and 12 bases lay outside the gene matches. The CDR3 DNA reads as TGTGCCAGCAGCCTGAGCGGGGGGGCCTACCCAGGCACAGATACGCAGTATTTT. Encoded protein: CASSLSGGAYPGTDTQYF.

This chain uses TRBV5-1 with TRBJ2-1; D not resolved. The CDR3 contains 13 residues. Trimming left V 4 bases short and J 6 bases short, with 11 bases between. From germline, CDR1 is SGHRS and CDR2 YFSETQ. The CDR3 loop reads CASSPLIANEQFF. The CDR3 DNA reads TGCGCCAGCAGCCCCCTGATTGCCAATGAGCAGTTCTTC.

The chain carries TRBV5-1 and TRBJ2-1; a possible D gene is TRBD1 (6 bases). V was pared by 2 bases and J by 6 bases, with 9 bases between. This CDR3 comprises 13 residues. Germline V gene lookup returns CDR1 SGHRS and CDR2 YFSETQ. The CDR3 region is CASSLQGGNEQFF. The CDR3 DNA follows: TGCGCCAGCAGCTTACAGGGTGGCAATGAGCAGTTCTTC.

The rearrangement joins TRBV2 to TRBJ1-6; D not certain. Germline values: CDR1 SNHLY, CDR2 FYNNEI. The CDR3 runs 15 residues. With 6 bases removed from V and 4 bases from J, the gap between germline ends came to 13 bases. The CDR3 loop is CASSLGQSYNSPLHF. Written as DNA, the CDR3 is TGTGCCAGCAGCTTAGGTCAGTCTTATAATTCACCCCTCCACTTT.

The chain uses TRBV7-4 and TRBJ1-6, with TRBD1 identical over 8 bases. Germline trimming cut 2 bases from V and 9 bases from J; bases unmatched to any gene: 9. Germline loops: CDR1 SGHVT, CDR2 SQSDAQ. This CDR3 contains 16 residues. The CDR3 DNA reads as TGTGCCAGCAGCTTACACACCAGGGGGCGAAGTTCACCCCTCCACTTT. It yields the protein CASSLHTRGRSSPLHF.

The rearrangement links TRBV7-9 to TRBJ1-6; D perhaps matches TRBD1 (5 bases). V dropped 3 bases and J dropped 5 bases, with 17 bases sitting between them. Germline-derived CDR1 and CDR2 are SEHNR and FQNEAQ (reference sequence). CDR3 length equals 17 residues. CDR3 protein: CASSLKVSQGHNSPLHF. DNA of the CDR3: TGTGCCAGCAGCTTGAAGGTCTCCCAGGGTCATAATTCACCCCTCCACTTT.

The CDR3 sequence is CASIRSGGTEAFF. DNA of the CDR3: TGTGCCAGCATTAGGTCTGGAGGCACTGAAGCTTTCTTT. J is TRBJ1-1 and V is TRBV5-8; D uncertain. V gave up 6 bases and J gave up 4 bases, with 13 bases separating them. CDR3 length: 13 residues. CDR1 and CDR2 (germline): SGHTS, YDEGEE.

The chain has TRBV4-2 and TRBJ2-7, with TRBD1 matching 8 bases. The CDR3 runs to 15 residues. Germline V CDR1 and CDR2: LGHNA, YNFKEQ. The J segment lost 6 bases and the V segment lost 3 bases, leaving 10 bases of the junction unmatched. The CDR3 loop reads CASSHGDRSLCEQYV. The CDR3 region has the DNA TGTGCCAGCAGCCACGGGGACAGGAGTCTTTGCGAGCAGTACGTC.

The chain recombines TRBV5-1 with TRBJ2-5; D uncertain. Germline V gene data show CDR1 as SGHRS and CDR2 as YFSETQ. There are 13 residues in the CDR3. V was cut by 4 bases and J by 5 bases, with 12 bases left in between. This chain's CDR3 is CASSDRASETQYF. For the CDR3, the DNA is TGCGCCAGCAGCGATCGGGCATCGGAGACCCAGTACTTC.

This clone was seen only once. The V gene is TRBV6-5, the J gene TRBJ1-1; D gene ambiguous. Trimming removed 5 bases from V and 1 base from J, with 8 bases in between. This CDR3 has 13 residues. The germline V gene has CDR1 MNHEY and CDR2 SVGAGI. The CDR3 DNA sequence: TGTGCCAGCAGTGTTAGCTGGAACACTGAAGCTTTCTTT. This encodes CASSVSWNTEAFF.

CDR3 sequence: CASSLGSGGKTQYF. As DNA, the CDR3 is TGTGCCAGCAGTTTAGGCAGCGGGGGGAAGACCCAGTACTTC. The gene calls are TRBV27 and TRBJ2-5; 9 bases map to TRBD2. V lost 2 bases and J lost 6; bases outside the gene matches: 4. Germline assignment: CDR1 MNHEY and CDR2 SMNVEV (reference sequence). CDR3 length: 14 amino acids.

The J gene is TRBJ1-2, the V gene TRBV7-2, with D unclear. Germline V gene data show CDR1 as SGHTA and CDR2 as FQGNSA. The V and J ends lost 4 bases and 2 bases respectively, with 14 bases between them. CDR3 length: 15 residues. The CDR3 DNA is TGTGCCAGCAGCTCTAGGACGAACGTCAACTATGGCTACACCTTC. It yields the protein CASSSRTNVNYGYTF.

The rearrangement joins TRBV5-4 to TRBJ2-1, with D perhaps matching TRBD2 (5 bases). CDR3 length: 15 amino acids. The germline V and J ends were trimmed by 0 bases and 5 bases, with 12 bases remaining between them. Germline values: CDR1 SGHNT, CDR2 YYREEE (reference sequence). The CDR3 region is CASSLEFLANNEQFF. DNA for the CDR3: TGTGCCAGCAGCTTGGAGTTCCTAGCCAACAATGAGCAGTTCTTC.

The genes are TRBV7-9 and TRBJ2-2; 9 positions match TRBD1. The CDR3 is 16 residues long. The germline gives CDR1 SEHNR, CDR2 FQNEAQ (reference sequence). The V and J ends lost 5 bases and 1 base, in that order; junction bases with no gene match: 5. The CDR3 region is CASSRRQGVNTGELFF. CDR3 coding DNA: TGTGCCAGCAGCCGCAGACAGGGGGTGAACACCGGGGAGCTGTTTTTT.

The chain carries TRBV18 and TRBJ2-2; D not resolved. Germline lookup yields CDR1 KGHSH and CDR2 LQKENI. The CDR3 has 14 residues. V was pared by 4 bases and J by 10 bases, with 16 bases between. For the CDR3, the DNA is TGTGCCAGCTCACTCGTGTTCCTGGCTCCGGAGCTGTTTTTT. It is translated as CASSLVFLAPELFF. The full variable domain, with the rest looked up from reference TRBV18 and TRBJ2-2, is NAGVMQNPRHLVRRRGQEARLRCSPMKGHSHVYWYRQLPEEGLKFMVYLQKENIIDESGMPKERFSAEFPKEGPSILRIQQVVRGDSAAYFCASSLVFLAPELFFGEGSRLTVL.

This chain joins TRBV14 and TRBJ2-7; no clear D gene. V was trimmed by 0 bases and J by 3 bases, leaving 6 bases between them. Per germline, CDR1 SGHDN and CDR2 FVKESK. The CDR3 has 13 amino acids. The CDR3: CASSQDGVYEQYF. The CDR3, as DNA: TGTGCCAGCAGCCAAGATGGCGTCTACGAGCAGTACTTC.

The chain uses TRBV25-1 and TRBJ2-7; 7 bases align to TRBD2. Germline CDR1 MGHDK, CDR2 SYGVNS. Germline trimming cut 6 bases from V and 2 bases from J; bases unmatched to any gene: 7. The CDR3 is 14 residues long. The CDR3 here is CASSAASGAYEQYF. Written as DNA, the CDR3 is TGTGCCAGCAGCGCGGCTAGCGGCGCCTACGAGCAGTACTTC.

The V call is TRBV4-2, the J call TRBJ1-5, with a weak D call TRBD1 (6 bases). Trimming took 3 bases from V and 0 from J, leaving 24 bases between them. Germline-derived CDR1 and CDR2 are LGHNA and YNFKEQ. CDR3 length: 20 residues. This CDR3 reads CASSHGVQGPGVYSNQPQHF. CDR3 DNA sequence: TGTGCCAGCAGCCACGGGGTGCAGGGGCCAGGGGTATATAGCAATCAGCCCCAGCATTTT.

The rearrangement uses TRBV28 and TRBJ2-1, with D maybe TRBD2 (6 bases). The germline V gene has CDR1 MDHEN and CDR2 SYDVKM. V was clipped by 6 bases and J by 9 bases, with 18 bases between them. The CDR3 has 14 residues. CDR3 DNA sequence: TGTGCCAGCAGAACCGGAGGGTTTGCGGTTGAGCAGTTCTTC. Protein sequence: CASRTGGFAVEQFF.

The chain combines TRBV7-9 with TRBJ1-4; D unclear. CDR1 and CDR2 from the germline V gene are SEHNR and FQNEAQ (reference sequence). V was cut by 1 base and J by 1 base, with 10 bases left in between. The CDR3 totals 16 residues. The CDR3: CASSLVAWGTNEKLFF. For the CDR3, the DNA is TGTGCCAGCAGCTTAGTTGCTTGGGGAACTAATGAAAAACTGTTTTTT.

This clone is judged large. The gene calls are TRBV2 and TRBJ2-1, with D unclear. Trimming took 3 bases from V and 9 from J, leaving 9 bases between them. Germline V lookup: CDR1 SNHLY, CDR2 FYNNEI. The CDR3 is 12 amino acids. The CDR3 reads CASSDFKVEQFF. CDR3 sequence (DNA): TGTGCCAGCAGTGATTTTAAGGTTGAGCAGTTCTTC.

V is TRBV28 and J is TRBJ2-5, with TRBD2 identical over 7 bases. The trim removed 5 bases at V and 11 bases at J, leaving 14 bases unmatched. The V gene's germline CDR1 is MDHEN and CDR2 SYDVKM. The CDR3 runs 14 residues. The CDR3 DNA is TGTGCCAGCAGTAGCCTGGAATCTGGGAGGGAGCAGTACTTC. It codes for CASSSLESGREQYF.

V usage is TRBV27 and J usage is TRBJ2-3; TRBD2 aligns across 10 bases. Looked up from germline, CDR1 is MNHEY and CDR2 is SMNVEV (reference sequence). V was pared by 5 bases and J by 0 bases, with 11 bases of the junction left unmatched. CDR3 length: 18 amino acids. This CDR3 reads CASSNRRQRGGSTDTQYF. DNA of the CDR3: TGTGCCAGCAGTAACCGGCGTCAGCGGGGGGGTAGCACAGATACGCAGTATTTT.

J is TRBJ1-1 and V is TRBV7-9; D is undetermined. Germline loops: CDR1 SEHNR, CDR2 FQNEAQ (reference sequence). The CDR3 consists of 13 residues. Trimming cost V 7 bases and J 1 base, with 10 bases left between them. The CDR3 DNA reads TGTGCCAGCATCTCGTTAGGGAACACTGAAGCTTTCTTT. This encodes CASISLGNTEAFF.